The present T cell receptor beta chain was sequenced within a study of cytomegalovirus exposure and HLA in healthy donors. Study in general: An early data release held some 85 million unique TCRs from HLA-typed donors.

This clone appeared a few times. What it binds is unknown. Primers included in the PCR were 60 Vbeta and 13 Jbeta primers. TCRdb's copy holds only in-frame clones and misses some; the assay was immunoSEQ multiplex PCR. The sample shows around 200,000 clones, 65% to 80% of them seen only once. Germline V gives CDR1 LNHDA, CDR2 SQIVND (reference sequence). The CDR3 covers 17 residues. V was pared by 7 bases and J by 3 bases, with 15 bases of the junction left unmatched. General study results and limits: Excluded were some V segments that proved indistinguishable, including TRBV6-2 and TRBV6-3. In an earlier analysis, productive rearrangement rates for most beta V segments clustered near 87% or 30%. In a later analysis, at a false discovery rate of 0.05, fewer than 20,000 TCR beta sequences were associated with HLA alleles.

The TCR sequence derives from a girl under 10 years old in good health and CMV-seronegative. Sequenced input: PBMCs. The rearrangement links TRBV19 to TRBJ1-5; 7 nucleotides agree with TRBD1. This chain's CDR3 is CASTLGTAPIHNQPQHF. The CDR3 DNA reads TGTGCCAGTACACTCGGGACAGCCCCGATTCACAATCAGCCCCAGCATTTT.